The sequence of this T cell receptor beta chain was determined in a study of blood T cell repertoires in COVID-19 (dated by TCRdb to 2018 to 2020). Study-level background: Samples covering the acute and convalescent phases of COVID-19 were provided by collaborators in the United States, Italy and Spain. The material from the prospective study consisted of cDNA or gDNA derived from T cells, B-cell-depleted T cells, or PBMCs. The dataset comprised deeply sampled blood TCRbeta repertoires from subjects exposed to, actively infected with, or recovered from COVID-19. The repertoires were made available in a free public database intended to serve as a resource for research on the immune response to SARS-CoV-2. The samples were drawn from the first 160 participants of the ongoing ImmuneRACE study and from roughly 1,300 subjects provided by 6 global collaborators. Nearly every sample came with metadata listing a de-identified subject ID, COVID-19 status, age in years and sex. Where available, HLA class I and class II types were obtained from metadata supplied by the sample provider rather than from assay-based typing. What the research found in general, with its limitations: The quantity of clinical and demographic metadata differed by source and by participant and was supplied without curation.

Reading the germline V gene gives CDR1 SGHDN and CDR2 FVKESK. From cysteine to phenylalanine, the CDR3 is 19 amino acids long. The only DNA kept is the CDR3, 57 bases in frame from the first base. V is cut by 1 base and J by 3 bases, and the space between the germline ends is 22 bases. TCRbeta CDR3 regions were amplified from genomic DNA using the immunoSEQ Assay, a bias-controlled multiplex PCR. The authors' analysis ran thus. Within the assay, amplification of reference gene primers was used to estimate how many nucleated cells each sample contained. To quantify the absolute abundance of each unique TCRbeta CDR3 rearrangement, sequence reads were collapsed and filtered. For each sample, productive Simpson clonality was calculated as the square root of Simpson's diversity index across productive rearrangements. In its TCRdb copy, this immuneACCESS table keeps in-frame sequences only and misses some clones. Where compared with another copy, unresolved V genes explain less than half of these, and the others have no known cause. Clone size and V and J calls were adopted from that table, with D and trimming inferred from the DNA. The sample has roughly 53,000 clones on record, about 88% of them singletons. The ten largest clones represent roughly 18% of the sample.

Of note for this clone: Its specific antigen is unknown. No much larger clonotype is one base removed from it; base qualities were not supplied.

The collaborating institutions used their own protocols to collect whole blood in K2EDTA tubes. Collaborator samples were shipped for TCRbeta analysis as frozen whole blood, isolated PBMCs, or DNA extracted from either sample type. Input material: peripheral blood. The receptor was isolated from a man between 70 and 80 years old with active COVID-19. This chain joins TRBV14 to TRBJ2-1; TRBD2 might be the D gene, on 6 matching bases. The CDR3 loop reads CASSQAGLLAVNDYNEQFF. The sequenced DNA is TGTGCCAGCAGCCAAGCGGGGCTATTAGCGGTGAACGACTACAATGAGCAGTTCTTC.